The 9 T cell receptor beta chains given below trace back to one sample, sequenced in a study of CD4 T cells in relation to SARS-CoV-2 and coronaviruses. Assay: immunoSEQ multiplex PCR; the TCRdb copy retains only in-frame clones and omits some. The data contain 26,000 or so clones, over 60% of them singletons. These TCRs are of unknown antigen specificity. The unexposed donors gave CD4+ T cells in 2011-2018, prior to COVID-19. The cells were cultured for 10 days before CD4+ T cells were isolated. Sequencing was carried out using CD4+ T cells from PBMCs, cultured in vitro. Receptor source: a human donor in good health.

The genes are TRBV9 and TRBJ2-1; D possibly matches TRBD1 or TRBD2 (5 bases each). Between the trimmed V and J ends, which lost 3 bases and 8 bases, there was a span of 18 bases. Germline values: CDR1 SGDLS, CDR2 YYNGEE. The CDR3 contains 15 residues. The CDR3 is CASSDYRSRGDEQFF. The DNA of the CDR3 is TGTGCCAGCAGCGACTACAGGTCTCGAGGGGATGAGCAGTTCTTC.

J is TRBJ2-7 and V is TRBV3-1 (or the pseudogene TRBV3-2); D might be TRBD1 (6 bases). V dropped 2 bases and J dropped 3 bases, with 8 bases sitting between them. The CDR3 consists of 13 residues. Germline assignment: CDR1 LGHDT and CDR2 YNNKEL (reference sequence). The CDR3 sequence: CASSQHRDYEQYF. CDR3 nucleotide sequence: TGTGCCAGCAGCCAACACAGGGACTACGAGCAGTACTTC.

This clone was recorded a few times. The chain joins TRBV7-7 to TRBJ1-6; maybe TRBD1 (6 bases). CDR3 length: 16 amino acids. V lost 1 base and J lost 5, with 12 bases in between. Germline V gene lookup returns CDR1 SSHAT and CDR2 FNYEAQ (reference sequence). The CDR3 DNA reads TGTGCCAGCAGCTTAGGGCAGGGGAATGATAATTCACCCCTCCACTTT. Translated, it gives CASSLGQGNDNSPLHF.

The V call is TRBV6-6, the J call TRBJ1-2; 9 nucleotides align to TRBD1. This CDR3 has 17 amino acids. Germline CDR1 is MNHNY and CDR2 is SVGAGI (reference sequence). V lost 5 bases and J lost 7; bases outside the gene matches: 17. CDR3 loop: CASSPGTGSSFSFGYTF. CDR3 in DNA: TGTGCCAGCAGTCCAGGGACAGGGTCGAGTTTTTCGTTTGGCTACACCTTC.

The chain uses TRBV7-2 and TRBJ2-7; unclear D gene. This CDR3 comprises 13 residues. Germline CDR1 reads SGHTA; CDR2 reads FQGNSA. The V end was cut by 4 bases, the J end by 7 bases, with 14 bases between. The CDR3 DNA is TGTGCCAGCAGCTCTAAGGGATACAGAGAGCAGTACTTC. Its protein is CASSSKGYREQYF.

J is TRBJ2-3 and V is TRBV10-3, with D unclear. The CDR3 has 12 amino acids. The V end was cut by 3 bases, the J end by 4 bases, with 5 bases between. Germline V gene sequence: CDR1 ENHRY, CDR2 SYGVKD. CDR3 coding DNA: TGTGCCATCAGTGACGGTGCAGATACGCAGTATTTT. This gives the protein CAISDGADTQYF.

The rearrangement uses TRBV21-1 and TRBJ1-5. TRBV21-1 is deemed a pseudogene. The CDR3 sequence is 21 residues long. CDR3 residues: CASSKEVAGRERGQANQPQHF. CDR3 in DNA: TGTGCCAGCAGCAAAGAGGTGGCAGGGCGCGAACGGGGGCAAGCTAATCAGCCCCAGCATTTT.

The chain has TRBV5-6 and TRBJ1-6; D is unclear. Trimming took off 1 base at V and 7 bases at J, with 6 bases between the two ends. The CDR3 has 13 residues. Germline values: CDR1 SGHDT, CDR2 YYEEEE. DNA for the CDR3: TGTGCCAGCAGCTTGAACGGAAATTCACCCCTCCACTTT. Translated, it gives CASSLNGNSPLHF.

The table lists this clone with a few counts. This chain links TRBV11-2 with TRBJ2-3; D uncertain. Per germline, CDR1 SGHAT and CDR2 FQNNGV. V was trimmed by 7 bases and J by 4 bases, leaving 15 bases between them. The CDR3 totals 14 residues. The CDR3: CASTFRKAADTQYF. The CDR3, as DNA: TGTGCCAGCACCTTTAGGAAGGCCGCAGATACGCAGTATTTT.